Each of the 6 T cell receptor beta chains below was sequenced from the same sample in a study of cytomegalovirus exposure and HLA in healthy donors (TCRdb year 2017). To prepare the library, the immunoSEQ multiplex PCR assay was applied. A mixture of 60 forward primers for TCR Vbeta segments and 13 reverse primers for TCR Jbeta segments was used in the multiplex PCR. TCRdb obtained this table from immuneACCESS and retained in-frame rearrangements with V and J assigned. These tables miss some clones; where compared with another copy, unresolved V genes account for less than half of the shortfall, and the remainder is unexplained. This sample lists some 200,000 clones; roughly 84% were detected once. The top ten clones comprise roughly 0.71% of the sample. Sequencing input: PBMCs. These receptors originate from a boy aged 2 to 10 in good health and CMV-seronegative.

The chain links TRBV10-2 to TRBJ1-5; 8 bases are a match to TRBD1. The CDR3 covers 16 residues. In germline, CDR1 is WSHSY, CDR2 SAAADI. V shed 0 bases, J shed 3 bases, and the junction held 4 bases outside the gene matches. The CDR3, as DNA: TGCGCCAGCAGTGAGTCTCTGGACAGGGACAATCAGCCCCAGCATTTT. Translating gives CASSESLDRDNQPQHF.

The gene calls are TRBV7-9 and TRBJ1-2; the match to TRBD1 covers 7 bases. This CDR3 has 18 residues. CDR1 is SEHNR, CDR2 FQNEAQ, per germline (reference sequence). Unmatched junction bases numbered 24, after V lost 6 bases and J lost 8 bases. CDR3 amino acids: CASRSRGPGQLSTRGYTF. In DNA, the CDR3 is TGTGCCAGCAGATCCCGTGGTCCGGGACAGCTCTCCACTCGGGGCTACACCTTC.

This clone was observed a handful of times. The V call is TRBV14, the J call TRBJ1-6, with D uncertain. With 0 bases removed from V and 11 bases from J, the gap between germline ends came to 11 bases. The CDR3 extends over 14 amino acids. Per germline, CDR1 SGHDN and CDR2 FVKESK. The CDR3 region is CASSQDLAGTPLHF. CDR3 nucleotides: TGTGCCAGCAGCCAAGATCTAGCGGGAACACCCCTCCACTTT.

The chain is built from TRBV4-1 and TRBJ1-4; the match to TRBD1 covers 7 bases. There are 14 residues in the CDR3. V shed 1 base and J 5 bases; nucleotides not matched to a gene: 1. CDR1 and CDR2 from the germline V gene are MGHRA and YSYEKL. CDR3 DNA sequence: TGCGCCAGCAGCCAAGTGGGACAGAATGAAAAACTGTTTTTT. Protein: CASSQVGQNEKLFF.

The V and J genes are TRBV21-1 and TRBJ2-7; the D segment call TRBD2 is taken from the table without a DNA check. TRBV21-1 is a listed pseudogene. This CDR3 has 13 residues. CDR3 DNA: TGTGCCAGCAGCAATTATTCTTCCTACGAGCAGTACTTC. Protein product: CASSNYSSYEQYF.

CDR3 sequence reads: CASRTENTGELFF. CDR3 sequence (DNA): TGTGCCAGCCGGACAGAGAACACCGGGGAGCTGTTTTTT. V is TRBV6-1 and J is TRBJ2-2; possible D gene TRBD1, 6 bases. The germline V gene has CDR1 MNHNS and CDR2 SASEGT. The V end lost 8 bases, the J end lost 1 base, and 8 bases lay between the germline ends. This CDR3 contains 13 residues.